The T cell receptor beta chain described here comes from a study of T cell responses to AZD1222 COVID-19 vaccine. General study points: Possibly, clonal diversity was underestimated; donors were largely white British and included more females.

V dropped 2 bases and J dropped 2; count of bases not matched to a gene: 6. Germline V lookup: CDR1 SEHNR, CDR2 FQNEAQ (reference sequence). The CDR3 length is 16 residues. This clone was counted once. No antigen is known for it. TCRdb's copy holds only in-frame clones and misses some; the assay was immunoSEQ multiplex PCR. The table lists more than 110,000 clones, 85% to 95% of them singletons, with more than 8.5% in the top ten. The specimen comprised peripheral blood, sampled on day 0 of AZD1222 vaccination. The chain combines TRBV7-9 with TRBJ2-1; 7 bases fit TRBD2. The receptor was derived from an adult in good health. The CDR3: CASSLLAGTTYNEQFF. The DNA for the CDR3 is TGTGCCAGCAGCTTACTCGCGGGGACTACCTACAATGAGCAGTTCTTC.